This TCR beta chain was recovered during a study of blood T cells in healthy people across ages. This clonotype was observed a few times. As yet, its antigen is unknown. The junction had 9 bases not matched to a gene; V was cut back by 4 bases and J by 5 bases. The CDR3 has 16 residues. In germline, CDR1 is SEHNR, CDR2 FQNEAQ (reference sequence). Using a J-beta primer mix together with a sample-barcoded 5' primer, a second PCR was run for about 7 to 12 cycles. MiXCR, applied by TCRdb to the 5' RACE reads, yields one record per CDR3 protein. The data hold over a million distinct CDR3 sequences, with about 25% observed a single time. Notes on the study in general: Naive T cell percentage showed a strong correlation with the diversity of TCR beta.

Peripheral blood, about 9.3 milliliters per donor, was collected. These data were likewise used in another study, on T cells of mothers and their children. That investigation notes: Study donors consisted of a few healthy Caucasian mothers and their six children. Primer M1S, used in the second PCR, introduced sample barcodes and 2-4 random nucleotides.

This clonotype was sampled from a girl aged 2 to 10 in good health. Sequencing was done on a sample of blood. This chain uses TRBV7-9 with TRBJ1-4, with TRBD1 matching 8 bases. CDR3 DNA sequence: TGTGCCAGCAGCTCACGCTACCGGGACAGGAATGAAAAACTGTTTTTT. This sequence encodes CASSSRYRDRNEKLFF. Looking up the rest from reference TRBV7-9 and TRBJ1-4 gives the full variable domain: DTGVSQNPRHKITKRGQNVTFRCDPISEHNRLYWYRQTLGQGPEFLTYFQNEAQLEKSRLLSDRFSAERPKGSFSTLEIQRTEQGDSAMYLCASSSRYRDRNEKLFFGSGTQLSVL.